This TCR beta chain originates from a study of CD8 T cells in ankylosing spondylitis. Whole-study results and caveats: Disease-linked clones bore a CD8+ phenotype, appearing relatively rarely in peripheral blood. In ankylosing spondylitis blood, a motif of eight highly homologous TCR beta variants appeared characteristic. Certain motif variants had earlier appeared in reactive arthritis synovial fluid and blood. The clones that were linked to disease were reported to be significantly enriched in matched synovial fluid samples from ankylosing spondylitis patients.

This clonotype was seen a few times. No antigen is known for it. In making TCR beta libraries, quantitative 5'-RACE with molecular barcodes was used. Each CDR3 protein is one row after TCRdb ran MiXCR on the 5' RACE reads. This sample yields approximately 540,000 distinct CDR3 sequences, of which 10% to 15% are seen a single time; approximately 6.3% belongs to the top ten. Germline V lookup: CDR1 SGHAT, CDR2 FQNNGV. The CDR3 is 14 amino acids. Trimming stripped 5 bases from V and 5 bases from J, with 15 bases between. The V and J genes are TRBV11-2 and TRBJ1-1, with D unclear. The sequence derives from a male donor with ankylosing spondylitis. Input material: blood, either unsorted or a sorted T cell fraction (not recorded which). CDR3 protein: CASSEVGRRTEAFF. CDR3 coding DNA: TGTGCCAGCAGCGAAGTCGGGCGACGGACTGAAGCTTTCTTT.